This T cell receptor (beta chain) comes out of a study of blood T cell repertoires in COVID-19. Study-level background: T cells, B-cell-depleted T cells, or PBMCs provided the cDNA or gDNA that served as material.

Study processing details: Amplification from reference gene primers served as the basis for estimated nucleated cell counts. This table comes from immunoSEQ multiplex PCR, and its TCRdb copy is limited to in-frame clones, with some not included. The DNA gave D and trimming, while V, J and clone size come from that table. The repertoire holds some 180,000 clones, with 75% to 80% as singletons. The TCR comes from a woman aged 45-59 years with active or convalescent COVID-19. Sample: peripheral blood.

DNA of the CDR3: TGTGCCAGCAGCTTAAGGCTAGCGGGGGGCACAGATACGCAGTATTTT. This sequence encodes CASSLRLAGGTDTQYF. This chain connects TRBV7-9 to TRBJ2-3, with 10 bases aligning to TRBD2. The germline V gene has CDR1 SEHNR and CDR2 FQNEAQ (reference sequence). V was clipped by 2 bases and J by 1 base; unmatched bases: 3. The CDR3 is 16 residues long.